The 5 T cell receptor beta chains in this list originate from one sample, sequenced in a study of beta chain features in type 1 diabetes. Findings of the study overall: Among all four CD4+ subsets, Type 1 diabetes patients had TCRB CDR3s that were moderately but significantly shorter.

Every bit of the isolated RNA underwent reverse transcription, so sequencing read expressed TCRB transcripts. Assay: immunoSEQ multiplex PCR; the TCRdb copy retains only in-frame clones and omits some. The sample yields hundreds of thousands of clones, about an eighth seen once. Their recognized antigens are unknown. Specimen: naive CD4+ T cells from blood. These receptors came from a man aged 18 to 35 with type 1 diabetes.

This CDR3 is CASSTRDFKNIQYF. In nucleotides, the CDR3 is TGTGCCAGTAGTACTCGGGACTTCAAAAACATTCAGTACTTC. The chain links TRBV19 to TRBJ2-4; perhaps TRBD2 as D (6 bases). The CDR3 is 14 residues long. V gave up 4 bases and J gave up 3 bases, with 10 bases separating them. Germline values: CDR1 LNHDA, CDR2 SQIVND (reference sequence). The whole variable domain, remainder taken from reference TRBV19 and TRBJ2-4, is DGGITQSPKYLFRKEGQNVTLSCEQNLNHDAMYWYRQDPGQGLRLIYYSQIVNDFQKGDIAEGYSVSREKKESFPLTVTSAQKNPTAFYLCASSTRDFKNIQYFGAGTRLSVL.

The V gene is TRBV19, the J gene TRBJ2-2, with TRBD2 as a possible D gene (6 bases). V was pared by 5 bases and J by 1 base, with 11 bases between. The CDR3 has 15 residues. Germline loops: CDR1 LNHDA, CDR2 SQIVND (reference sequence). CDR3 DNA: TGTGCCAGTAGTGTCCGGGGGAGGAACACCGGGGAGCTGTTTTTT. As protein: CASSVRGRNTGELFF.

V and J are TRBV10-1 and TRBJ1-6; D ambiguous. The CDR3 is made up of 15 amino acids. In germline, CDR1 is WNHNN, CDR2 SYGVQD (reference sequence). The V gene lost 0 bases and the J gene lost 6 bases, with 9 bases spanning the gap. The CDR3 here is CASSESVGSNSPLHF. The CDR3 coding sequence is TGCGCCAGCAGTGAGTCTGTAGGGTCTAATTCACCCCTCCACTTT.

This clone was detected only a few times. This CDR3 reads CATSRDLGQAYGYTF. The CDR3 DNA follows: TGTGCCACCAGCAGAGATCTGGGACAGGCCTATGGCTACACCTTC. This chain connects TRBV15 to TRBJ1-2, with TRBD1 matching over 8 bases. The CDR3 covers 15 residues. The ends lost 0 bases at V and 4 bases at J; junction bases unmatched: 4. Looked up from germline, CDR1 is LNHNV and CDR2 is YYDKDF (reference sequence).

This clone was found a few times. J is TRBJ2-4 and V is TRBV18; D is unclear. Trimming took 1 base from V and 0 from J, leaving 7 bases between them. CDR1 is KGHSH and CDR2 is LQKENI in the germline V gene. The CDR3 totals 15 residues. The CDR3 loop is CASSPLERAKNIQYF. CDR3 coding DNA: TGTGCCAGCTCACCACTGGAGAGAGCCAAAAACATTCAGTACTTC.